This TCR beta chain stems from a study of radiation and T cells in renal cell carcinoma. Study-level points and caveats: Baseline intratumoral clonotype presence is unknown without pretreatment biopsies. In blood, top tumor clones expanded by 2 weeks, shrinking by 4.

Points on this clone: Its antigen is as yet unknown.

CDR3 length: 16 amino acids. The ends were cut back, 3 bases at V and 4 bases at J, with 19 bases in the middle. Per the germline V gene, CDR1 is SGDLS and CDR2 is YYNGEE. TCRdb keeps only in-frame clones here, not all; method: immunoSEQ multiplex PCR. The sample records over 60,000 clones, around four fifths being singletons. Time point denoted: blood 4 weeks post-SBRT, at nephrectomy. Noted treatment: 15 Gy SBRT to primary tumor, nephrectomy 4 weeks later. Nephrectomy followed 15 Gy stereotactic body radiation by 4 weeks. Serial blood draws occurred at baseline and 2 and 4 weeks post-SBRT. This receptor was taken from a woman between 55 and 75 years old with renal cell carcinoma. The sample was blood, taken from a patient whose treatment included radiotherapy and nephrectomy. The chain has TRBV9 and TRBJ1-1; tentatively, D is TRBD1 (5 bases). This CDR3 is CASSAPVGRSATEAFF. The CDR3 nucleotides are TGTGCCAGCAGCGCCCCGGTGGGGCGTTCGGCCACTGAAGCTTTCTTT.